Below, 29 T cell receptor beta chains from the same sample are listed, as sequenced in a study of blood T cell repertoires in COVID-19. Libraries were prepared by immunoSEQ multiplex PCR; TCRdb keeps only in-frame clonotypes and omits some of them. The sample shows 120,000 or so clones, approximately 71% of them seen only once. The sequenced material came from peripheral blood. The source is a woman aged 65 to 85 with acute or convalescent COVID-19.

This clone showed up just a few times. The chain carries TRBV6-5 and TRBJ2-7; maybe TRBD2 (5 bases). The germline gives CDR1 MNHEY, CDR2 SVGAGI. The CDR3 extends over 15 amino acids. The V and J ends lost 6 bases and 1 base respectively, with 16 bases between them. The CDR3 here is CASRPSGLESYEQYF. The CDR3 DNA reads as TGTGCCAGCAGACCAAGCGGCCTCGAGTCCTACGAGCAGTACTTC.

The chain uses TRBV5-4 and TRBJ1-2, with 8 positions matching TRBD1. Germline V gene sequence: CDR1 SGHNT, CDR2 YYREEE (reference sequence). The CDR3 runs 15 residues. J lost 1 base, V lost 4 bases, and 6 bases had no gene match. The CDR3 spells CASSLRGPGNYGYTF. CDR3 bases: TGTGCCAGCAGCCTCAGGGGGCCGGGTAACTATGGCTACACCTTC.

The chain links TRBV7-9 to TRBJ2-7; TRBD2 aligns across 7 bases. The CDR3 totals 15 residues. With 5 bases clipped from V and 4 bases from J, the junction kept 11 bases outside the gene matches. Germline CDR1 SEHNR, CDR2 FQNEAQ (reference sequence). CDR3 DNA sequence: TGTGCCAGCAGCGCTAACCAGTGGGAGGGTTACGAGCAGTACTTC. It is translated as CASSANQWEGYEQYF.

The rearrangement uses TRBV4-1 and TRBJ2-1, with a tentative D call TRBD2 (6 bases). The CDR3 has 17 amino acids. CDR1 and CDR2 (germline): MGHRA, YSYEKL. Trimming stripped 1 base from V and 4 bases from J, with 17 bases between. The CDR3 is CASSQVAVSEGYNEQFF. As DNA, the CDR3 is TGCGCCAGCAGCCAAGTCGCCGTTTCGGAGGGTTACAATGAGCAGTTCTTC.

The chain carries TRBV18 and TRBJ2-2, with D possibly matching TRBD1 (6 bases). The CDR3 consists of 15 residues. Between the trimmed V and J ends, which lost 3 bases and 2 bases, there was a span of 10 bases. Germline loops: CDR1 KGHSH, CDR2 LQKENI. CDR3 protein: CASSPPGHNTGELFF. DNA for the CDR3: TGTGCCAGCTCACCCCCGGGACACAACACCGGGGAGCTGTTTTTT. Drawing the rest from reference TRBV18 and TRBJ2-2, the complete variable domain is NAGVMQNPRHLVRRRGQEARLRCSPMKGHSHVYWYRQLPEEGLKFMVYLQKENIIDESGMPKERFSAEFPKEGPSILRIQQVVRGDSAAYFCASSPPGHNTGELFFGEGSRLTVL.

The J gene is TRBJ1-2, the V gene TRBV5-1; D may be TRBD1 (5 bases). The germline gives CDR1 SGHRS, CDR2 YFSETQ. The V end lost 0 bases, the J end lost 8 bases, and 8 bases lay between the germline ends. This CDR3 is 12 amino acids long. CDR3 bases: TGCGCCAGCAGCTTGGAAGGGGAAGGCTACACCTTC. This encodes CASSLEGEGYTF.

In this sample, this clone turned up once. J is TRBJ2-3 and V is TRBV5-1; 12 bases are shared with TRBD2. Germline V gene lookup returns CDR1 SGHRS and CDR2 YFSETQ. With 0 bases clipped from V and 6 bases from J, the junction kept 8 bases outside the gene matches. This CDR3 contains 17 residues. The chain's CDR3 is CASSLGFLAGGPDTQYF. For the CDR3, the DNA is TGCGCCAGCAGCTTGGGATTCCTAGCGGGGGGGCCCGATACGCAGTATTTT.

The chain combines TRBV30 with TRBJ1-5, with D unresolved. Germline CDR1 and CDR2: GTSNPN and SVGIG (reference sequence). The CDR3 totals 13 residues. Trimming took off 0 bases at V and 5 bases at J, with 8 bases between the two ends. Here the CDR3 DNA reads TGTGCCTGGAGTGTGGGCAGTTATCAGCCCCAGCATTTT. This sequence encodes CAWSVGSYQPQHF.

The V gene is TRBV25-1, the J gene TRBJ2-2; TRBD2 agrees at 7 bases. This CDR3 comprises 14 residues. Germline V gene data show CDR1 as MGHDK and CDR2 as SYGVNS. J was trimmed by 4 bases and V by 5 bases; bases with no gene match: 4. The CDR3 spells CASSFAGVTGELFF. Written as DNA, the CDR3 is TGTGCCAGCAGTTTTGCGGGAGTCACCGGGGAGCTGTTTTTT.

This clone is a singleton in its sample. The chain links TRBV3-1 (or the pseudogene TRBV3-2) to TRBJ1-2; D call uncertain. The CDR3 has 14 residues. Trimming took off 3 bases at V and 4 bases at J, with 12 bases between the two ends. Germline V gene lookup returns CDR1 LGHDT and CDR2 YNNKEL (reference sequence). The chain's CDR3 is CASSHPGGSYGYTF. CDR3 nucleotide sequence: TGTGCCAGCAGCCACCCAGGAGGGAGCTATGGCTACACCTTC.

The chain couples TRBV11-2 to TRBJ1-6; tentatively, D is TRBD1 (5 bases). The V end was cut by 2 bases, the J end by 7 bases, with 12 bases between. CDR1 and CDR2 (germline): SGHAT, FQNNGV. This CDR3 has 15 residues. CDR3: CASSLRQGDNSPLHF. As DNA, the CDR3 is TGTGCCAGCAGCTTACGGCAGGGCGACAATTCACCCCTCCACTTT. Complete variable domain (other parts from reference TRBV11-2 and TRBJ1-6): EAGVAQSPRYKIIEKRQSVAFWCNPISGHATLYWYQQILGQGPKLLIQFQNNGVVDDSQLPKDRFSAERLKGVDSTLKIQPAKLEDSAVYLCASSLRQGDNSPLHFGNGTRLTVT.

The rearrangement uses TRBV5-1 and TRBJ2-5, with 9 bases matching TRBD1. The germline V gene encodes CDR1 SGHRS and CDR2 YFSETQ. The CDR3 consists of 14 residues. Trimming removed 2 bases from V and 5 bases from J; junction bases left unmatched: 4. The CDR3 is CASSFTGGDETQYF. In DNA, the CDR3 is TGCGCCAGCAGCTTCACAGGGGGCGATGAGACCCAGTACTTC.

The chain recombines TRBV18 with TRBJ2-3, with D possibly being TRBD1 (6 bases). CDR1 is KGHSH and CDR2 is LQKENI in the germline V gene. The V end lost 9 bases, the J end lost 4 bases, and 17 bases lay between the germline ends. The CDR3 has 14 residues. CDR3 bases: TGTGCCAGTCGAACGACAGGTAAACCAGATACGCAGTATTTT. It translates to CASRTTGKPDTQYF.

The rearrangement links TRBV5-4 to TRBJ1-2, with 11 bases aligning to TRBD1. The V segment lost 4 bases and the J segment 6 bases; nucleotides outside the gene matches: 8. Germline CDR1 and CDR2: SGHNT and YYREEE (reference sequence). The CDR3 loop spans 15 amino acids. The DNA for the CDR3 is TGTGCCAGCAGCAAGCCGGACAGGGGGCTCGATGGCTACACCTTC. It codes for CASSKPDRGLDGYTF. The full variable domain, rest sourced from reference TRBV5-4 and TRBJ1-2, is ETGVTQSPTHLIKTRGQQVTLRCSSQSGHNTVSWYQQALGQGPQFIFQYYREEENGRGNFPPRFSGLQFPNYSSELNVNALELDDSALYLCASSKPDRGLDGYTFGSGTRLTVV.

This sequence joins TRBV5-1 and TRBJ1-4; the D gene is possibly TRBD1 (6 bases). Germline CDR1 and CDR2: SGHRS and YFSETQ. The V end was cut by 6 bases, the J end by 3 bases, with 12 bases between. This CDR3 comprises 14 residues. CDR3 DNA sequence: TGCGCCAGCAAAGCGGACAGCGCTAATGAAAAACTGTTTTTT. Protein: CASKADSANEKLFF.

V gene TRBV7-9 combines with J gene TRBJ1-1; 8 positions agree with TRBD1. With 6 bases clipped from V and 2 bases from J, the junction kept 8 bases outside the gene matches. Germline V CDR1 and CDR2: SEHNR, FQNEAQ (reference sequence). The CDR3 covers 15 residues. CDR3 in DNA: TGTGCCAGCAGTCTACAGGGGGGGACTAACACTGAAGCTTTCTTT. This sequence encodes CASSLQGGTNTEAFF.

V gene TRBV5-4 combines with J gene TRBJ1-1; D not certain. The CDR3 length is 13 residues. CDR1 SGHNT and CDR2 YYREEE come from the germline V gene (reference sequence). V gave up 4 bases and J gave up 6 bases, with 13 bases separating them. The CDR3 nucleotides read TGTGCCAGCAGCCCGCATAGTGCCCCTGAAGCTTTCTTT. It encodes CASSPHSAPEAFF.

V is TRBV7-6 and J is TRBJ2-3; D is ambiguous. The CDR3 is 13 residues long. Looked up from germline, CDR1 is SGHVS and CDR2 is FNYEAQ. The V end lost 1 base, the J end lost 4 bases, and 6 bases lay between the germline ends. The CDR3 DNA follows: TGTGCCAGCAGCTTAGGACTGCCAGATACGCAGTATTTT. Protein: CASSLGLPDTQYF.

CDR3 coding DNA: TGTGCCAGCAGCTTGTCGGGGAGCTCCTACGAGCAGTACTTC. It codes for CASSLSGSSYEQYF. The chain recombines TRBV5-4 with TRBJ2-7, with D possibly TRBD2 on 5 matching bases. CDR3 size: 14 residues. With 1 base removed from V and 0 bases from J, the gap between germline ends came to 8 bases. Germline lookup yields CDR1 SGHNT and CDR2 YYREEE (reference sequence).

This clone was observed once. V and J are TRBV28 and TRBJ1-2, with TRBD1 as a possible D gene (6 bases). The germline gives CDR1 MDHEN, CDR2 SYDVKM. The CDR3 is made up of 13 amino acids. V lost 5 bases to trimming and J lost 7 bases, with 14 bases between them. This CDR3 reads CASSKQGRSGYTF. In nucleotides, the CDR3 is TGTGCCAGCAGTAAACAGGGACGGTCTGGCTACACCTTC.

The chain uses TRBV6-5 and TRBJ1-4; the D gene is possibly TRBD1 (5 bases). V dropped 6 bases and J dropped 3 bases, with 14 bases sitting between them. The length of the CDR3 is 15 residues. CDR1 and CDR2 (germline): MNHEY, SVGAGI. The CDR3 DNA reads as TGTGCCAGCAGCCCAGGGAGGATGGCTAATGAAAAACTGTTTTTT. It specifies CASSPGRMANEKLFF.

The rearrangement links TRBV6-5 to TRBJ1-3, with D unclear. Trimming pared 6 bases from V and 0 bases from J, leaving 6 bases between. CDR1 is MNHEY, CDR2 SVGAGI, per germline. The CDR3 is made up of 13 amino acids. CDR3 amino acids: CASSSSSGNTIYF. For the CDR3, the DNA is TGTGCCAGCAGCTCGAGCTCTGGAAACACCATATATTTT.

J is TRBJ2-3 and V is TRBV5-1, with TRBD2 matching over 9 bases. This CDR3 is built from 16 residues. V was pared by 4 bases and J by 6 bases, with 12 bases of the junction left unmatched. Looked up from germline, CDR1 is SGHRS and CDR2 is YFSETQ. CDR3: CASSGSGRRGLDTQYF. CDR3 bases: TGCGCCAGCAGCGGTAGCGGGAGACGGGGGTTGGATACGCAGTATTTT.

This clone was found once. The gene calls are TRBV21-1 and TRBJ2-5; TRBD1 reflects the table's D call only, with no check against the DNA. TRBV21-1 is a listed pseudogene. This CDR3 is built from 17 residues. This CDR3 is CASSKGPWGQGQETQYF. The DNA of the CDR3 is TGTGCCAGCAGCAAAGGGCCCTGGGGACAGGGGCAAGAGACCCAGTACTTC.

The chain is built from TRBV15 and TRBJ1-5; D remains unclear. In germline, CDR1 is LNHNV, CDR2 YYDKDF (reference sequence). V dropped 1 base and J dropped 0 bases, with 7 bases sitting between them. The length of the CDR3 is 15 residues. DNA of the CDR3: TGTGCCACCAGCAGAGTTCCCGGTAGCAATCAGCCCCAGCATTTT. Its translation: CATSRVPGSNQPQHF.

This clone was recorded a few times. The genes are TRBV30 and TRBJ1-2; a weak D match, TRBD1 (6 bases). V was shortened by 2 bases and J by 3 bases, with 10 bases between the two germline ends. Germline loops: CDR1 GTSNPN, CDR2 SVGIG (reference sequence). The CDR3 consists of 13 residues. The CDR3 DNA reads TGTGCCTGGAGTCCGGACAGTGACTATGGCTACACCTTC. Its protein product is CAWSPDSDYGYTF.

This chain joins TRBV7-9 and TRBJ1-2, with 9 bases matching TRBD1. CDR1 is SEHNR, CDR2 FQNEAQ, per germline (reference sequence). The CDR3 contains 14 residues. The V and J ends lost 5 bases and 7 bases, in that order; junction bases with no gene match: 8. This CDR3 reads CASSPPGTGFGYTF. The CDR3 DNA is TGTGCCAGCAGCCCACCCGGGACAGGGTTTGGCTACACCTTC.

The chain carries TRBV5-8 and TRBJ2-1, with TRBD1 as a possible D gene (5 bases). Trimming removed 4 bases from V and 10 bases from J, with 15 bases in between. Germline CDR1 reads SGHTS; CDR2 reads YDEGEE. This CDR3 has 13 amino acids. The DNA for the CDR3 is TGTGCCAGCAGCGGGGCCCCTGTGGGGGAGCAGTTCTTC. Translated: CASSGAPVGEQFF.

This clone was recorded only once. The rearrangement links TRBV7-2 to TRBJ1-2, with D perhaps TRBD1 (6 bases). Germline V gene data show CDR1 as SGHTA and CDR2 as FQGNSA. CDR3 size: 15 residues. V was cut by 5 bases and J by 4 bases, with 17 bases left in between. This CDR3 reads CASSQAGVGAYGYTF. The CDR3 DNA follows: TGTGCCAGCAGCCAAGCAGGGGTGGGGGCCTATGGCTACACCTTC.